This T cell receptor beta chain originates from a study of preoperative IRX-2 immunotherapy in early breast cancer. The treatment is: preoperative locoregional IRX-2 cytokine immunotherapy. The assay was immunoSEQ multiplex PCR, and TCRdb's table has in-frame clones only and misses some. The sample shows about 98,000 clones, 86% of them seen only once. This clone was counted a single time. The sample carries other DNA sequences with the same CDR3. This CDR3 is 14 amino acids long. V was clipped by 0 bases and J by 2 bases, with 6 bases between them. Per the germline V gene, CDR1 is SGHRS and CDR2 is YFSETQ.

The TCR originated in a human donor with breast cancer. Specimen: tumor tissue, collected after IRX-2 immunotherapy. The gene calls are TRBV5-1 and TRBJ1-5; D remains unclear. The CDR3 sequence is CASSLEGGNQPQHF. Written as DNA, the CDR3 is TGCGCCAGCAGCTTGGAGGGCGGCAATCAGCCCCAGCATTTT.